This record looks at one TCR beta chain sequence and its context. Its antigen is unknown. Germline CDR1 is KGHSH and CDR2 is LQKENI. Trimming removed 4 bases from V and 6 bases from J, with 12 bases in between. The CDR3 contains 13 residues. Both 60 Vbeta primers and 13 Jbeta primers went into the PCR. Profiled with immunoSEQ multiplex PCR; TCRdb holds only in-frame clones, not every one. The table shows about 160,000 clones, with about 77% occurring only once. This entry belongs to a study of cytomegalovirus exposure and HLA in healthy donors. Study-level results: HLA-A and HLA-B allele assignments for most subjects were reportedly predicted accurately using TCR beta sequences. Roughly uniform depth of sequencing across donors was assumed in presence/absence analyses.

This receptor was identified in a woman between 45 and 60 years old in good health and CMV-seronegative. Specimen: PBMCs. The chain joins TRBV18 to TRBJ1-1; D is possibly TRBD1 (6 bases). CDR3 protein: CASSLQGWAEAFF. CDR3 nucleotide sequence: TGTGCCAGCTCACTACAGGGTTGGGCTGAAGCTTTCTTT. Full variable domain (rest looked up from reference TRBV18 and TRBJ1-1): NAGVMQNPRHLVRRRGQEARLRCSPMKGHSHVYWYRQLPEEGLKFMVYLQKENIIDESGMPKERFSAEFPKEGPSILRIQQVVRGDSAAYFCASSLQGWAEAFFGQGTRLTVV.